This note documents a single T cell receptor beta chain sequence. The antigen is not known. Germline values: CDR1 DFQATT, CDR2 SNEGSKA (reference sequence). V gave up 6 bases and J gave up 3 bases; unmatched junction bases: 11. The CDR3 spans 15 residues. Unique molecular identifiers tagged the TCR beta cDNA libraries. TCRdb processed the PCR reads anew with MiXCR; each CDR3 protein has one entry. The data hold more than 450,000 distinct CDR3 sequences, with 34% observed a single time. This entry comes from a study of post-analysis software for immune sequencing data. Study results and limitations: Four to six TRBV segments were more frequent in patients than controls; TRBV5-6, TRBV5-1 and TRBV20-1 belonged to this group.

The clonotype was recovered from a girl younger than 18 with multiple sclerosis. V usage is TRBV20-1 and J usage is TRBJ1-5, with 7 bases identical to TRBD1. The sequencing sample was made of blood. CDR3 amino acids: CSATPGTAINQPQHF. In DNA, the CDR3 is TGCAGTGCAACCCCCGGGACAGCGATCAATCAGCCCCAGCATTTT.